The next 19 T cell receptor beta chains were all read from a single sample in a study of technical replicates of blood from a handful of donors. Some clones are missing from TCRdb's copy, which holds only in-frame ones; the method was immunoSEQ multiplex PCR. Here the sample spans roughly 70,000 clones, around 93% being singletons. The sequenced sample was T cells isolated from PBMCs. Every receptor here comes from a human donor in good health.

The chain links TRBV28 to TRBJ1-3; no firm D call. The CDR3 extends over 15 amino acids. The germline V gene has CDR1 MDHEN and CDR2 SYDVKM. V dropped 4 bases and J dropped 1 base, with 11 bases sitting between them. CDR3 protein: CASSSPPGSGNTIYF. The CDR3 DNA reads as TGTGCCAGCAGTTCCCCCCCAGGTTCTGGAAACACCATATATTTT. The full variable domain, rest sourced from reference TRBV28 and TRBJ1-3, is DVKVTQSSRYLVKRTGEKVFLECVQDMDHENMFWYRQDPGLGLRLIYFSYDVKMKEKGDIPEGYSVSREKKERFSLILESASTNQTSMYLCASSSPPGSGNTIYFGEGSWLTVV.

The rearrangement links TRBV6-1 to TRBJ2-7, with 10 bases that match TRBD2. The germline V gene encodes CDR1 MNHNS and CDR2 SASEGT. The CDR3 contains 16 residues. Germline trimming cut 2 bases from V and 5 bases from J; bases unmatched to any gene: 9. CDR3 nucleotides: TGTGCCAGCAGTGAACGGGCTAGCGGGAGCGGCGACGAGCAGTACTTC. Translating gives CASSERASGSGDEQYF.

This clone was detected only once. This chain uses TRBV5-4 with TRBJ2-3, with TRBD2 identical over 12 bases. V was pared by 1 base and J by 6 bases, with 3 bases of the junction left unmatched. This CDR3 has 15 residues. Per the germline V gene, CDR1 is SGHNT and CDR2 is YYREEE (reference sequence). The CDR3 nucleotides are TGTGCCAGCAGCTTGCTAGCGGGGGGGCAGGATACGCAGTATTTT. This translates into CASSLLAGGQDTQYF.

This clone has just a few counts. The DNA is left out, because the CDR3 cannot be placed on it with certainty; the CDR3 is given as TCRdb lists it. This rearrangement joins TRBV19 to TRBJ2-7; TRBD1, the D gene given by the table, was not confirmed from the DNA. Germline CDR1 and CDR2: LNHDA and SQIVND (reference sequence). Including both end residues, the CDR3 is 14 amino acids long. This CDR3 is CASTSGQGSYEQYF.

J is TRBJ2-2 and V is TRBV19; TRBD2 matches at 8 bases. Germline V gives CDR1 LNHDA, CDR2 SQIVND (reference sequence). This CDR3 is 15 amino acids long. J was trimmed by 9 bases and V by 3 bases; bases with no gene match: 9. In nucleotides, the CDR3 is TGTGCCAGTAGTATGCCGACGGGAGGGTCCCGGGAGCTGTTTTTT. This encodes CASSMPTGGSRELFF. Supplemented by reference TRBV19 and TRBJ2-2, the full variable domain reads DGGITQSPKYLFRKEGQNVTLSCEQNLNHDAMYWYRQDPGQGLRLIYYSQIVNDFQKGDIAEGYSVSREKKESFPLTVTSAQKNPTAFYLCASSMPTGGSRELFFGEGSRLTVL.

The chain is built from TRBV28 and TRBJ2-7; 11 bases map to TRBD1. V was clipped by 2 bases and J by 0 bases; unmatched bases: 3. CDR1 is MDHEN and CDR2 is SYDVKM in the germline V gene. This CDR3 comprises 16 residues. The CDR3 DNA reads as TGTGCCAGCAGTTTACCCGGGACAGGGGGCTCCTACGAGCAGTACTTC. Translation gives CASSLPGTGGSYEQYF.

V is TRBV2 and J is TRBJ1-1, with D uncertain. The germline V gene encodes CDR1 SNHLY and CDR2 FYNNEI. The CDR3 contains 15 residues. V was cut by 1 base and J by 1 base, with 10 bases left in between. CDR3 region: CASSEEEAGNTEAFF. The CDR3 DNA reads TGTGCCAGCAGTGAAGAAGAGGCCGGGAACACTGAAGCTTTCTTT.

V is TRBV25-1 and J is TRBJ2-2; D gene unclear. Germline V gene sequence: CDR1 MGHDK, CDR2 SYGVNS. The V end lost 7 bases, the J end lost 8 bases, and 14 bases lay between the germline ends. There are 13 residues in the CDR3. The CDR3 DNA reads as TGTGCCAGCACCAGTCTGCCGTCTGGGGAGCTGTTTTTT. Translating gives CASTSLPSGELFF.

The chain carries TRBV4-1 and TRBJ1-1, with D uncertain. There are 15 residues in the CDR3. Germline V gene data show CDR1 as MGHRA and CDR2 as YSYEKL. The ends were cut back, 1 base at V and 1 base at J, with 10 bases in the middle. The CDR3 here is CASSQALLRNTEAFF. The CDR3 DNA sequence: TGCGCCAGCAGCCAAGCTCTCCTCAGGAACACTGAAGCTTTCTTT.

This rearrangement joins TRBV2 to TRBJ1-1, with a tentative D call TRBD1 (5 bases). The CDR3 has 12 residues. CDR1 is SNHLY and CDR2 is FYNNEI in the germline V gene. Trimming took off 5 bases at V and 6 bases at J, with 10 bases between the two ends. CDR3 protein: CASSYTGAEAFF. The CDR3, as DNA: TGTGCCAGCAGTTATACAGGCGCTGAAGCTTTCTTT.

This clone was seen just once. The gene calls are TRBV27 and TRBJ2-1, with TRBD2 matching over 11 bases. This CDR3 has 16 residues. Trimming at V came to 0 bases and at J to 5 bases, leaving 3 bases not matched to a gene. CDR1 and CDR2 from the germline V gene are MNHEY and SMNVEV (reference sequence). Here the CDR3 DNA reads TGTGCCAGCAGTTTATCGGAGACTAGCGGGAACAATGAGCAGTTCTTC. Translated: CASSLSETSGNNEQFF.

The CDR3 protein is CASSRELRQGTGELFF. DNA for the CDR3: TGCGCCAGCAGCAGAGAATTAAGACAGGGGACCGGGGAGCTGTTTTTT. The V call is TRBV5-1, the J call TRBJ2-2, with 8 bases matching TRBD1. The CDR3 runs 16 residues. V was clipped by 4 bases and J by 5 bases; unmatched bases: 10. Germline-derived CDR1 and CDR2 are SGHRS and YFSETQ.

The rearrangement links TRBV30 to TRBJ2-1, with a tentative D call TRBD2 (6 bases). Trimming cost V 2 bases and J 4 bases, with 21 bases left between them. The length of the CDR3 is 17 residues. Germline V gene lookup returns CDR1 GTSNPN and CDR2 SVGIG (reference sequence). The CDR3 DNA sequence: TGTGCCTGGAGTTCGAGAAGGAGGGGACGGGCTTACAATGAGCAGTTCTTC. Encoded protein: CAWSSRRRGRAYNEQFF.

The gene calls are TRBV5-6 and TRBJ2-3; D gene ambiguous. Germline CDR1 reads SGHDT; CDR2 reads YYEEEE. The CDR3 spans 11 residues. Trimming removed 4 bases at V and 5 bases at J, with 5 bases between. The CDR3 protein is CASSIRDTQYF. The CDR3 bases are TGTGCCAGCAGCATCAGAGATACGCAGTATTTT.

This clone was observed once. The chain is built from TRBV30 and TRBJ1-3; no reliable D call. There are 18 residues in the CDR3. Germline CDR1 reads GTSNPN; CDR2 reads SVGIG (reference sequence). Trimming took off 0 bases at V and 0 bases at J, with 18 bases between the two ends. CDR3 in amino acids: CAWSVHEEECSSGNTIYF. Written as DNA, the CDR3 is TGTGCCTGGAGTGTACATGAGGAGGAGTGCTCCTCTGGAAACACCATATATTTT.

The rearrangement uses TRBV4-1 and TRBJ2-7; TRBD1 is a possible D gene (7 bases). Germline values: CDR1 MGHRA, CDR2 YSYEKL. The V and J ends lost 4 bases and 7 bases respectively, with 23 bases between them. The CDR3 runs 16 residues. The CDR3 reads CASSLIHGQAAGEQYF. CDR3 nucleotide sequence: TGCGCCAGCAGCCTTATCCACGGACAGGCGGCGGGGGAGCAGTACTTC.

V and J are TRBV11-3 and TRBJ2-1; 12 positions match TRBD1. Germline-derived CDR1 and CDR2 are SGHNT and YENEEA. Trimming cost V 6 bases and J 4 bases; bases outside gene matches: 16. The CDR3 runs 19 residues. As DNA, the CDR3 is TGTGCCAGCAGTCATGACCCGGGACAGGGGGCTTTTGGGTACAATGAGCAGTTCTTC. Its protein product is CASSHDPGQGAFGYNEQFF.

V is TRBV13 and J is TRBJ2-3; 8 nucleotides align to TRBD2. Unmatched junction bases numbered 10, after V lost 0 bases and J lost 5 bases. Germline values: CDR1 PRHDT, CDR2 FYEKMQ (reference sequence). The CDR3 is 17 amino acids. The chain's CDR3 is CASSLGIGAGEEDTQYF. The CDR3 nucleotides read TGTGCCAGCAGCTTAGGAATAGGAGCGGGAGAGGAAGATACGCAGTATTTT. Together with reference TRBV13 and TRBJ2-3, the CDR3 gives the full variable domain: AAGVIQSPRHLIKEKRETATLKCYPIPRHDTVYWYQQGPGQDPQFLISFYEKMQSDKGSIPDRFSAQQFSDYHSELNMSSLELGDSALYFCASSLGIGAGEEDTQYFGPGTRLTVL.

The V and J genes are TRBV2 and TRBJ1-1; 8 bases align to TRBD1. CDR1 is SNHLY and CDR2 is FYNNEI in the germline V gene. V lost 2 bases and J lost 6; bases outside the gene matches: 2. The CDR3 length is 13 residues. DNA for the CDR3: TGTGCCAGCAGTGAACAGGGGGCATCTGAAGCTTTCTTT. Its translation is CASSEQGASEAFF. The full variable domain, in which reference TRBV2 and TRBJ1-1 provide the parts outside the CDR3, is EPEVTQTPSHQVTQMGQEVILRCVPISNHLYFYWYRQILGQKVEFLVSFYNNEISEKSEIFDDQFSVERPDGSNFTLKIRSTKLEDSAMYFCASSEQGASEAFFGQGTRLTVV.